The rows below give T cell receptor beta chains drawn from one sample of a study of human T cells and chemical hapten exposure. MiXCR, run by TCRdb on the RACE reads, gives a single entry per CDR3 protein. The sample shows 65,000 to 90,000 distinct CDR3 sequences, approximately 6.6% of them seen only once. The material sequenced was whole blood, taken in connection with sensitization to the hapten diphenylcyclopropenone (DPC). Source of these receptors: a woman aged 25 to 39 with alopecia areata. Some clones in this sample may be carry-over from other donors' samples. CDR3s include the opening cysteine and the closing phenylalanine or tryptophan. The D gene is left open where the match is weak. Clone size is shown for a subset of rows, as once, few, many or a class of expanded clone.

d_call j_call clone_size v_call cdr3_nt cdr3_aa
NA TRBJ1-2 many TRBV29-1 TGCAGCTCGGGGGGCAGGGAGACTCATGGCTACACCTTC CSSGGRETHGYTF
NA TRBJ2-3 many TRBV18 TGTGCCAGCTCACCCCCGGGCCAGCAGGATACGCAGTATTTT CASSPPGQQDTQYF
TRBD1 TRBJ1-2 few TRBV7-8 TGTGCCAGCAGCTCCGGGACAGAAGTTGACTACACCTTC CASSSGTEVDYTF
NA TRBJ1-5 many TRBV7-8 TGTGCCAGTAGCCGGGGCGGAAGCAATCAGCCCCAGCATTTT CASSRGGSNQPQHF
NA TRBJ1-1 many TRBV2 TGTGCCAGCAGGCAGGGGACGAACACTGAAGCTTTCTTT CASRQGTNTEAFF
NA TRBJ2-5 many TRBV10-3 TGTGCCATCAGTGAGTCGACGGCCTCCTCAGAGACCCAGTACTTC CAISESTASSETQYF
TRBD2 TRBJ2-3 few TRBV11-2 TGTGCCAGCAGCTTAGTTGCTAGCGGGGGTACAAATACGCAGTATTTT CASSLVASGGTNTQYF
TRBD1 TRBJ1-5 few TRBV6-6 TGTGCCAGCAAACAAGGGGACAGGGTTTATCAGCCCCAGCATTTT CASKQGDRVYQPQHF
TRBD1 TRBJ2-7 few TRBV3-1 TGTGCCAGCAGCCAAGGGACAGGCAACTACGAGCAGTACTTC CASSQGTGNYEQYF
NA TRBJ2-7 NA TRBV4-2 TGTGCCAGCAGCCAAGATCCAGGAGCCTACGAGCAGTACTTC CASSQDPGAYEQYF
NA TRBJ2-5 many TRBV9 TGTGCCAGCAGCCTAGACAGCTTTCAAGAGACCCAGTACTTC CASSLDSFQETQYF
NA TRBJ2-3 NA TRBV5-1 TGCGCCAGCAGCTGGGGCGGGCAGGGGACAGATACGCAGTATTTT CASSWGGQGTDTQYF
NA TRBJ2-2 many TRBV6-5 TGTGCCAGCAGTTACACGGGGGGCGTCACCGGGGAGCTGTTTTTT CASSYTGGVTGELFF
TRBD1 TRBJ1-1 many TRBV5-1 TGCGCCAGCAGCTACGACCCTCGACAGGGGGTGGCTGAAGCTTTCTTT CASSYDPRQGVAEAFF
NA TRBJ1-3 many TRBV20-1 TGCAGTGCTTGGACATTGGCTGGAAACACCATATATTTT CSAWTLAGNTIYF
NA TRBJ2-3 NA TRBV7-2 TGTGCCAGCAGCTTGAGGACTAATCAGTATTTT CASSLRTNQYF
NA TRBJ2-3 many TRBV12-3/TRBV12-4 TGTGCCAGCAGTTTACGGGGCAGGGGTTTCGGCACAGATACGCAGTATTTT CASSLRGRGFGTDTQYF
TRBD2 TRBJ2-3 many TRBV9 TGTGCCAGCAGCGTACCGGTGACTAGCGGGGGTACAGATACGCAGTATTTT CASSVPVTSGGTDTQYF
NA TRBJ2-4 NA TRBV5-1 TGCGCCAGCAGCTTGGGACCAGTAAAAAACATTCAGTACTTC CASSLGPVKNIQYF
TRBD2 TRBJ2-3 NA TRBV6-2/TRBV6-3 TGTGCCAGCAGCCACGTGACTAGCGGGTTTACGCAGTATTTT CASSHVTSGFTQYF
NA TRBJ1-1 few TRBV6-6 TGTGCCAGCCTTTTACCGGGCTCCGGGACGGTGAACACTGAAGCTTTCTTT CASLLPGSGTVNTEAFF
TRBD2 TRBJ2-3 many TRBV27 TGTGCCAGCAGGAGCGGGGGGGCCTGGGATACGCAGTATTTT CASRSGGAWDTQYF
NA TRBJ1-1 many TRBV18 TGTGCCAGCTCACCCGGACAGAACACTGAAGCTTTCTTT CASSPGQNTEAFF
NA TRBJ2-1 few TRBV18 TGTGCCAGCTCAGAAGGTTGGGGGGCGCCGAATGAGCAGTTCTTC CASSEGWGAPNEQFF
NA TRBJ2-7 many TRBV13 TGTGCCAGCAGCTTAACTCAGAGCTCCTACGAGCAGTACTTC CASSLTQSSYEQYF
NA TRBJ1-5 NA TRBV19 TGTGCCAGTAGTATCGGCAGAAATCAGCCCCAGCATTTT CASSIGRNQPQHF
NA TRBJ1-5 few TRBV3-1 TGTGCCAGCAGCTCCTTTCCCCCGGGTGTAAGCAATCAGCCCCAGCATTTT CASSSFPPGVSNQPQHF
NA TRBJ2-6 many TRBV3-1 TGTGCCAGCAGCCAAGATTTCACAGGCGGAAACTCTGGGGCCAACGTCCTGACTTTC CASSQDFTGGNSGANVLTF
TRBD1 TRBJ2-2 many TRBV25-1 TGTGCCAGCAGTACAGGACAGGGGGCGCGGACCGGGGAGCTGTTTTTT CASSTGQGARTGELFF
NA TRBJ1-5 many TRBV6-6 TGTGCCAGCAGCCGAAAATTACAGGTTTTTATCAATCAGCCCCAGCATTTT CASSRKLQVFINQPQHF
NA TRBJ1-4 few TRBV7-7 TGTGCTAGCAGCCCGGGCAGGGAGTCTAGGAAACTGTTTTTT CASSPGRESRKLFF